This entry concerns a single T cell receptor beta chain. Antigen unknown. The CDR3 covers 14 residues. V gave up 2 bases and J gave up 4 bases, with 9 bases separating them. Germline V gene data show CDR1 as SGHNT and CDR2 as YYREEE (reference sequence). The data belong to a study of cytomegalovirus exposure and HLA in healthy donors. Study-wide results and caveats: Previously analyzed data showed that most TCR beta V segments were productive at a frequency of about 87% or about 30%. There were reportedly fewer N-insertions in an Asian-associated ancestry cluster than the approximately 670-donor mean, in a later analysis. The classifier reportedly diagnosed cytomegalovirus status with high sensitivity and specificity.

The PCR employed 60 Vbeta primers together with 13 Jbeta primers. TCRdb's table, derived via immunoSEQ multiplex PCR, lists solely in-frame clones and lacks some. The profile shows over 150,000 clones, around 85% of them singletons. The genes are TRBV5-4 and TRBJ2-2, with D perhaps matching TRBD2 (6 bases). This sequence was found in a boy younger than 10 in good health and CMV-seronegative. Material for sequencing was PBMCs. CDR3 residues: CASSFRGTTGELFF. Here the CDR3 DNA reads TGTGCCAGCAGCTTCCGGGGGACCACCGGGGAGCTGTTTTTT.